This is a list of T cell receptor beta chains from one sample in a study of persistence of HIV-infected CD4 T cells. These receptors are not linked to any known antigen. Using immunoSEQ multiplex PCR, the repertoire was profiled, and TCRdb retains in-frame clones only, with some absent. The profile shows fewer than 35,000 clones, roughly 80% of them singletons. This material consisted of CD4+ T cells sorted from PBMCs after approximately 19-hour stimulation, taken from a patient who received antiretroviral therapy. Receptors originate from an adult man with HIV who was CMV-seropositive. Each CDR3 is given with its conserved first and last residue. The D gene is left open where the match is weak. Expanded clones get a size class; other rows say once, few or many, or leave the size out.

size	V	J	D	CDR3	DNA
NA	TRBV2	TRBJ2-4	NA	CASSLRVTKNIQYF	TGTGCCAGCAGTCTCAGGGTTACCAAAAACATTCAGTACTTC
NA	TRBV14	TRBJ1-2	NA	CASSQDSGRYGYTF	TGTGCCAGCAGCCAAGATTCCGGACGGTATGGCTACACCTTC
once	TRBV29-1	TRBJ2-7	NA	CSVGRGSYEQYF	TGCAGCGTTGGCAGGGGCTCCTACGAGCAGTACTTC
NA	TRBV19	TRBJ2-1	NA	CASKTGTQHNEQFF	TGTGCCAGCAAAACCGGGACACAACACAATGAGCAGTTCTTC
NA	TRBV7-2	TRBJ1-2	NA	CASSLEPTGNYGYTF	TGTGCCAGCAGCTTAGAGCCCACAGGGAACTATGGCTACACCTTC
NA	TRBV19	TRBJ1-2	NA	CASSNTAHSPSYGYTF	TGTGCCAGTAGTAATACAGCCCATTCGCCCTCCTATGGCTACACCTTC
few	TRBV6-5	TRBJ1-3	TRBD1	CASSLQGSAGNTIYF	TGTGCCAGCAGTCTACAGGGGTCTGCTGGAAACACCATATATTTT
NA	TRBV7-8	TRBJ1-5	TRBD1	CASSLVTGEVMPQHF	TGTGCCAGCAGCTTAGTAACAGGGGAGGTCATGCCCCAGCATTTT
NA	TRBV19	TRBJ1-1	TRBD1	CASSPLRTGAVQNTEAFF	TGTGCCAGTAGTCCCCTAAGGACAGGGGCCGTACAGAACACTGAAGCTTTCTTT
NA	TRBV9	TRBJ1-2	TRBD1	CASSVAGTDYGYTF	TGTGCCAGCAGCGTAGCTGGGACAGACTATGGCTACACCTTC
NA	TRBV4-1	TRBJ1-6	NA	CASSQLPRVGPLHF	TGCGCCAGCAGCCAGCTCCCCAGGGTGGGCCCCCTCCACTTT
NA	TRBV7-2	TRBJ2-1	TRBD2	CASSLVGGSGGALDEQFF	TGTGCCAGCAGCTTAGTCGGAGGCAGCGGGGGGGCCTTAGATGAGCAGTTCTTC
NA	TRBV4-3	TRBJ2-3	NA	CASRPKGPGSTDTQYF	TGCGCCAGCAGACCTAAAGGGCCGGGGAGCACAGATACGCAGTATTTT
NA	TRBV7-9	TRBJ2-4	TRBD2	CASSLVAGVAKNIQYF	TGTGCCAGCAGCTTAGTAGCGGGGGTTGCCAAAAACATTCAGTACTTC
NA	TRBV4-2	TRBJ2-5	NA	CASSQEVATGNEETQYF	TGTGCCAGCAGCCAAGAGGTCGCCACAGGGAATGAAGAGACCCAGTACTTC
once	TRBV28	TRBJ1-5	NA	CASSRPQRVSSNQPQHF	TGTGCCAGCAGCCGCCCACAAAGGGTCTCTAGCAATCAGCCCCAGCATTTT
NA	TRBV11-3	TRBJ1-1	NA	CASSLVFGTEAFF	TGTGCCAGCAGCTTAGTCTTTGGTACTGAAGCTTTCTTT
NA	TRBV7-2	TRBJ2-3	NA	CASSLGAGSDTQYF	TGTGCCAGCAGCTTAGGGGCGGGGTCGGATACGCAGTATTTT
NA	TRBV7-2	TRBJ2-3	TRBD2	CASSLRGGLDTQYF	TGTGCCAGCAGCCTTCGGGGGGGCCTAGATACGCAGTATTTT
once	TRBV28	TRBJ1-1	NA	CASSLNIMNTEAFF	TGTGCCAGCAGTTTAAACATAATGAACACTGAAGCTTTCTTT
NA	TRBV7-5	TRBJ2-6	NA	CARSLKPDRLRTSGANVLTF	TGTGCCAGAAGCTTAAAACCCGACAGGCTGCGGACCTCTGGGGCCAACGTCCTGACTTTC
NA	TRBV30	TRBJ1-5	TRBD1	CAWSVRTGREVSNQPQHF	TGTGCCTGGAGTGTACGGACAGGTCGGGAGGTAAGCAATCAGCCCCAGCATTTT
NA	TRBV6-5	TRBJ2-4	NA	CASSGGAKNIQYF	TGTGCCAGCAGCGGGGGAGCCAAAAACATTCAGTACTTC
NA	TRBV9	TRBJ2-1	NA	CASSVRSTGANEQFF	TGTGCCAGCAGCGTACGTTCAACCGGGGCGAATGAGCAGTTCTTC